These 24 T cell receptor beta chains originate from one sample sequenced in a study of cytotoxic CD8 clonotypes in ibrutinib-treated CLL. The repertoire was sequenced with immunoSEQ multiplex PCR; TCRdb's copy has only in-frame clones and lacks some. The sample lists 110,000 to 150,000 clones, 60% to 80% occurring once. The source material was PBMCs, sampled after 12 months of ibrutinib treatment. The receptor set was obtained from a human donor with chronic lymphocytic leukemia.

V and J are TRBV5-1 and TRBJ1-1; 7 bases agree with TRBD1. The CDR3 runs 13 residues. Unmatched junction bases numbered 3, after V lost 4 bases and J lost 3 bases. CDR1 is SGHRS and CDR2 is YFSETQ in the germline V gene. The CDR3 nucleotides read TGCGCCAGCAGCCCGACAGGGTACACTGAAGCTTTCTTT. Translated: CASSPTGYTEAFF. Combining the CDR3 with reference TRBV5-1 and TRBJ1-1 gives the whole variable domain KAGVTQTPRYLIKTRGQQVTLSCSPISGHRSVSWYQQTPGQGLQFLFEYFSETQRNKGNFPGRFSGRQFSNSRSEMNVSTLELGDSALYLCASSPTGYTEAFFGQGTRLTVV.

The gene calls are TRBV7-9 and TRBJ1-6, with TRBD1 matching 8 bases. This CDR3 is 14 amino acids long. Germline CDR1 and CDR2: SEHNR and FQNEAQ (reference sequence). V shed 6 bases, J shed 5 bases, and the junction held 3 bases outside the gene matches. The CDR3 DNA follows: TGTGCCAGCAGAAAACAGGGGGATAATTCACCCCTCCACTTT. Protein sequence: CASRKQGDNSPLHF.

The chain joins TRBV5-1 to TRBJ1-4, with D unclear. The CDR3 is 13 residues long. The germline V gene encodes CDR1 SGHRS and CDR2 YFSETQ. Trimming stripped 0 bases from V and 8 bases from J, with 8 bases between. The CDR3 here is CASSLGGGEKLFF. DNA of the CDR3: TGCGCCAGCAGCTTGGGGGGAGGCGAAAAACTGTTTTTT.

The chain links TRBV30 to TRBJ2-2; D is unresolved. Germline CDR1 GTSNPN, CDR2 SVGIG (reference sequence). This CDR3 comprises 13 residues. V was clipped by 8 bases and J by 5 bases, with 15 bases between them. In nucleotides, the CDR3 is TGTGCCCATAGAGTTATCGTAACCGGGGAGCTGTTTTTT. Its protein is CAHRVIVTGELFF.

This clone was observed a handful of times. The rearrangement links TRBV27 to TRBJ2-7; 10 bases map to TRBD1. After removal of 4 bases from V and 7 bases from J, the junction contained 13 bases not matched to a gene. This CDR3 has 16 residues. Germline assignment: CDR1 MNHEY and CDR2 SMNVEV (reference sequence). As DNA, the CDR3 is TGTGCCAGCAGTTCGACCCTTGGGACAGGGGTGGGGGAGCAGTACTTC. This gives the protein CASSSTLGTGVGEQYF.

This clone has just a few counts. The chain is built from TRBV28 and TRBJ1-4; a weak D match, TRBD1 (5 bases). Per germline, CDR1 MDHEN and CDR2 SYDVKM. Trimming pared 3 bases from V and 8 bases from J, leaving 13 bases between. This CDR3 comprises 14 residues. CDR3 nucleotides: TGTGCCAGCAGTTTCCTAGGGACGACGGAAAAACTGTTTTTT. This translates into CASSFLGTTEKLFF.

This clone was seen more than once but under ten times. CDR3 sequence reads: CAWREGAAGNTIYF. CDR3 in DNA: TGTGCCTGGAGGGAGGGGGCTGCTGGAAACACCATATATTTT. The rearrangement links TRBV30 to TRBJ1-3; 7 nucleotides match TRBD1. This CDR3 has 14 residues. V lost 3 bases to trimming and J lost 2 bases; unmatched junction nucleotides: 4. Germline CDR1 reads GTSNPN; CDR2 reads SVGIG (reference sequence).

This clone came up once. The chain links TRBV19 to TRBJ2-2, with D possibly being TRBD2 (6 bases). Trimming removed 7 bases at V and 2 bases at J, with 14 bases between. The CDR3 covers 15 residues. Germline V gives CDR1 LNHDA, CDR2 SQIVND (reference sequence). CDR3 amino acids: CASKDEGLNTGELFF. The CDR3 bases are TGTGCCAGTAAGGACGAGGGACTTAACACCGGGGAGCTGTTTTTT.

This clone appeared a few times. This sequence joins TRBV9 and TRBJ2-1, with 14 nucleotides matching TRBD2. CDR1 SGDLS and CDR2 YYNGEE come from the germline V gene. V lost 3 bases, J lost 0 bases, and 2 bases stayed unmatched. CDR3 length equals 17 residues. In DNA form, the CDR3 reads TGTGCCAGCAGCGACGGGACTAGCGGGAGCTCCTACAATGAGCAGTTCTTC. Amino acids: CASSDGTSGSSYNEQFF.

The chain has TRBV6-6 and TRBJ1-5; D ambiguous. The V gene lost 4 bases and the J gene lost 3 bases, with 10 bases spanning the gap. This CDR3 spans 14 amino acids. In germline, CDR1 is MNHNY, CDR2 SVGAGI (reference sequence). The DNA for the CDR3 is TGTGCCAGCAGTTTATACGAAACCAATCAGCCCCAGCATTTT. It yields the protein CASSLYETNQPQHF.

Here the CDR3 reads CASSLAGGSPYF. CDR3 nucleotide sequence: TGTGCCAGCAGCTTAGCGGGGGGGAGTCCGTACTTC. V usage is TRBV7-9 and J usage is TRBJ2-7, with 7 positions matching TRBD2. The germline V gene has CDR1 SEHNR and CDR2 FQNEAQ (reference sequence). V lost 0 bases and J lost 12; bases outside the gene matches: 5. CDR3 length: 12 residues.

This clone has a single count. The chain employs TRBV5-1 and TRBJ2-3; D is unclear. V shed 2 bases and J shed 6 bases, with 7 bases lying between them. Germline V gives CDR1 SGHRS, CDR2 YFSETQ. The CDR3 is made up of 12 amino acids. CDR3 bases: TGCGCCAGCAGCTTTTTCGGCGATACGCAGTATTTT. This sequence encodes CASSFFGDTQYF.

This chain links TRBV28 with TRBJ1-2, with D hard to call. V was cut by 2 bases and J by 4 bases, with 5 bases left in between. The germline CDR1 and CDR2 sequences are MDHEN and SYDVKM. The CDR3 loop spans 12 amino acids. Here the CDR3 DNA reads TGTGCCAGCAGTTTACGGACCTATGGCTACACCTTC. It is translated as CASSLRTYGYTF.

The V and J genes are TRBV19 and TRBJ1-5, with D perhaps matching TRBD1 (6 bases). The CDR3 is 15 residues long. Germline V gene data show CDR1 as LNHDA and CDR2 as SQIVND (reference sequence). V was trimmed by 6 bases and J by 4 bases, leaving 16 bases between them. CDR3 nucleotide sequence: TGTGCCAGTAGCCTGGACAGATACCCGAATCAGCCCCAGCATTTT. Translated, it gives CASSLDRYPNQPQHF.

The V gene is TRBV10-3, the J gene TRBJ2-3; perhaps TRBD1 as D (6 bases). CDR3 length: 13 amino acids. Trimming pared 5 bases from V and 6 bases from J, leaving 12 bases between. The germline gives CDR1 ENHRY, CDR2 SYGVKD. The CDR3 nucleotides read TGTGCCATCAGTAGACAGGCTGGGGATACGCAGTATTTT. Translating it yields CAISRQAGDTQYF.

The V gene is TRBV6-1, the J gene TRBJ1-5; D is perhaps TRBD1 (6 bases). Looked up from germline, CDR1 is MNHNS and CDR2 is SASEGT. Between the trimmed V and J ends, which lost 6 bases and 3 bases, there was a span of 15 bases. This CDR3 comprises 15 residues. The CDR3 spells CASRRITGINQPQHF. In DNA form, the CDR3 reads TGTGCCAGCAGAAGAATAACAGGGATCAATCAGCCCCAGCATTTT.

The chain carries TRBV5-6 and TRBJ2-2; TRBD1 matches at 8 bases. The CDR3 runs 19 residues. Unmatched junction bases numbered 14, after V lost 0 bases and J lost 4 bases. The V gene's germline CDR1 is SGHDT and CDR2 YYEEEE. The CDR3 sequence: CASSLGQGLPLSGTGELFF. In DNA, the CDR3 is TGTGCCAGCAGCTTGGGACAGGGGCTACCCCTGTCGGGCACCGGGGAGCTGTTTTTT.

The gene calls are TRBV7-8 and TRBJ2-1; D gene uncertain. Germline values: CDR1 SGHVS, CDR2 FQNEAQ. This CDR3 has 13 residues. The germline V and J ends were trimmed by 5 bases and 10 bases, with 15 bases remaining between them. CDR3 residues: CASSTFSYPEQFF. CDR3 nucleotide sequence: TGTGCCAGCAGCACATTTAGCTACCCCGAGCAGTTCTTC.

Here the CDR3 reads CASPDGRDRGHREKLFF. CDR3 DNA: TGTGCCAGCCCGGATGGCCGAGACAGGGGTCATCGCGAAAAACTGTTTTTT. The chain joins TRBV11-2 to TRBJ1-4, with 8 bases matching TRBD1. The germline CDR1 and CDR2 sequences are SGHAT and FQNNGV. The CDR3 is made up of 17 amino acids. Germline trimming cut 8 bases from V and 8 bases from J; bases unmatched to any gene: 19.

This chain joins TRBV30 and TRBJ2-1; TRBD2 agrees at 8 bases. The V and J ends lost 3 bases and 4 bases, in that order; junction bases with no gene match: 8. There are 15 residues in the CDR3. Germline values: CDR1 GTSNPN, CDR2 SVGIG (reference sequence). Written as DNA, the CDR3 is TGTGCCTGGAGAGACGGCGGGGGGCCTTACAATGAGCAGTTCTTC. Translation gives CAWRDGGGPYNEQFF.

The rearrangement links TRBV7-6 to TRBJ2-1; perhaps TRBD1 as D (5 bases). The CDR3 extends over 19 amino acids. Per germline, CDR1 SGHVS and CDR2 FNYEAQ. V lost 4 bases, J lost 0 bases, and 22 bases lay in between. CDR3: CASSSKGALAMSSYNEQFF. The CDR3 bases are TGTGCCAGCAGCTCAAAAGGGGCGTTAGCCATGAGCTCCTACAATGAGCAGTTCTTC.

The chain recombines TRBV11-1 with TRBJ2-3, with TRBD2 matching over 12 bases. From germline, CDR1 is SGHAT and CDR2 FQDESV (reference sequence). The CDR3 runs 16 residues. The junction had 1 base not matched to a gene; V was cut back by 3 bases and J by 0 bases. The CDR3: CASSLTSGGSTDTQYF. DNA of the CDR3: TGTGCCAGCAGCTTGACTAGCGGGGGTAGCACAGATACGCAGTATTTT.

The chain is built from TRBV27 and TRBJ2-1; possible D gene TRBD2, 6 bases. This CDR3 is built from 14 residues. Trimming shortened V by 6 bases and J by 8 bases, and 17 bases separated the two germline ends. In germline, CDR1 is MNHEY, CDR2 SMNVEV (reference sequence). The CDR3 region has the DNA TGTGCCAGCAGGACCTCCGGGTGGAGGGATGAGCAGTTCTTC. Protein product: CASRTSGWRDEQFF.

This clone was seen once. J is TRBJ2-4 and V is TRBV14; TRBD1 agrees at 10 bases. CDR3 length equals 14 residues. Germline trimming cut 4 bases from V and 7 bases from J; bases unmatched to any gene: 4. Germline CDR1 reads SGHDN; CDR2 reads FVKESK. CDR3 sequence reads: CASSPWTGGNIQYF. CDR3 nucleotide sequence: TGTGCCAGCAGCCCATGGACAGGGGGGAACATTCAGTACTTC.